The clone carrying this T cell receptor (beta chain) appeared many times. These data belong to a study of neurological immune-mediated disorders. PBMCs stored at -80 C, numbering 2 million, were the origin of the unsorted libraries. MiXCR was run by TCRdb on the 5' RACE reads, yielding one entry per CDR3 protein. Of about 74,000 distinct CDR3 sequences in the sample, 4% to 6% are singletons; the top ten hold roughly 7%. Sequencing was done on a sample of PBMCs. The sequence derives from a young man with multiple sclerosis.

The chain's CDR3 is CASSQLYNSPLHF. The CDR3 DNA follows: TGTGCCAGCAGCCAGCTATATAATTCACCCCTCCACTTT. This sequence joins TRBV7-3 and TRBJ1-6, with D hard to call. Between the trimmed V and J ends, which lost 5 bases and 4 bases, there was a span of 6 bases. The CDR3 contains 13 residues. Germline assignment: CDR1 SGHTA and CDR2 FQGTGA. Drawing the rest from reference TRBV7-3 and TRBJ1-6, the complete variable domain is GAGVSQTPSNKVTEKGKYVELRCDPISGHTALYWYRQSLGQGPEFLIYFQGTGAADDSGLPNDRFFAVRPEGSVSTLKIQRTERGDSAVYLCASSQLYNSPLHFGNGTRLTVT.